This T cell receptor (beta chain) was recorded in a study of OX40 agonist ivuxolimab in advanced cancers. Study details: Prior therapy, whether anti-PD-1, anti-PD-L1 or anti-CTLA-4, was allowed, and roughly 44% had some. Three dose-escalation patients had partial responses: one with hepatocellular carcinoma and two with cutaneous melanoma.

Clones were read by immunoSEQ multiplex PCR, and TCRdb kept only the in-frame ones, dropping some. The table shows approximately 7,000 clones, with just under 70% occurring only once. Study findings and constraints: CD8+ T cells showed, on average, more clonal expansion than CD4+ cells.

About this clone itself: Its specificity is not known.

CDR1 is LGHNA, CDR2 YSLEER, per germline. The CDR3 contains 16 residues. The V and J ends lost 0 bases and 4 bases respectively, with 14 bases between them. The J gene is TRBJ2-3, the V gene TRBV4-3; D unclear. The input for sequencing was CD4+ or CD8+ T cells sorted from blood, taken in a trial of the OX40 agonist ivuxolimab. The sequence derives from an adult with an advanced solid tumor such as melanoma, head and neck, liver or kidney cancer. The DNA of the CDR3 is TGCGCCAGCAGCCAAGATGAGAACAGCTTTTCAGATACGCAGTATTTT. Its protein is CASSQDENSFSDTQYF.